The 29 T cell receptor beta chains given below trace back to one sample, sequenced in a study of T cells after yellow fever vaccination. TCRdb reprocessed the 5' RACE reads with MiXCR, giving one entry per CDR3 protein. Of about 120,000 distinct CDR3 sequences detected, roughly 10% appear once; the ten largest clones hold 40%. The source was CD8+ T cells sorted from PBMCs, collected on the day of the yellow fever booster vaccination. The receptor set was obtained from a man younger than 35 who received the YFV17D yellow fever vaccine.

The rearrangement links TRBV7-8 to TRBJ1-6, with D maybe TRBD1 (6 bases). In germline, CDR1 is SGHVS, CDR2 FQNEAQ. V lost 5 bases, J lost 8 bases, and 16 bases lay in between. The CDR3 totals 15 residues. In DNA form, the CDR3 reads TGTGCCAGCAGCCGCGAGTCCGGGACACATTCACCCCTCCACTTT. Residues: CASSRESGTHSPLHF.

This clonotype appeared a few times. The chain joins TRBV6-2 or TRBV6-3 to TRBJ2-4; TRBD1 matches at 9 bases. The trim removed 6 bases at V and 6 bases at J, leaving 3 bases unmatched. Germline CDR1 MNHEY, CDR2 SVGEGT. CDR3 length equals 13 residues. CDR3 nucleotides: TGTGCCAGCAGCACAGGGGGCGCAAACATTCAGTACTTC. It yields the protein CASSTGGANIQYF.

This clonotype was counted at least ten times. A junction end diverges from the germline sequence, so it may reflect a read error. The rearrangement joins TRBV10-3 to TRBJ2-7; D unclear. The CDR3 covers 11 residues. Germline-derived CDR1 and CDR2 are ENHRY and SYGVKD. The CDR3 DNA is TGTGCCATCGGTGAGGCGTACGAGCAGTACTTC. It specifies CAIGEAYEQYF.

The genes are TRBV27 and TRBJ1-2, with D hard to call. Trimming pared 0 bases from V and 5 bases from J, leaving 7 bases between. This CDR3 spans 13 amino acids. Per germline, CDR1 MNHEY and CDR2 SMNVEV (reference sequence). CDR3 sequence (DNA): TGTGCCAGCAGTTTATCGCGAGGTTATGGCTACACCTTC. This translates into CASSLSRGYGYTF.

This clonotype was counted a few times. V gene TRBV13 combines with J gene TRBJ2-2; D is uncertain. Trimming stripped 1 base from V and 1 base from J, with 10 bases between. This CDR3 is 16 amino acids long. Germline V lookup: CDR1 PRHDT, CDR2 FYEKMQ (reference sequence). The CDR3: CASSLEFEGNTGELFF. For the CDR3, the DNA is TGTGCCAGCAGCTTAGAGTTTGAAGGGAACACCGGGGAGCTGTTTTTT. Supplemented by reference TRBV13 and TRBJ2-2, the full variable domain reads AAGVIQSPRHLIKEKRETATLKCYPIPRHDTVYWYQQGPGQDPQFLISFYEKMQSDKGSIPDRFSAQQFSDYHSELNMSSLELGDSALYFCASSLEFEGNTGELFFGEGSRLTVL.

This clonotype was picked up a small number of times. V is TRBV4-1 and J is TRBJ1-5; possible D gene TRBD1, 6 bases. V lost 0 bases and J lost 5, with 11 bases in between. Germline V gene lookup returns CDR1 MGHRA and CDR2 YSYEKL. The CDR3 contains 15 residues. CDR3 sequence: CASSQDMGAHQPQHF. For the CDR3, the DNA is TGCGCCAGCAGCCAAGATATGGGGGCACATCAGCCCCAGCATTTT.

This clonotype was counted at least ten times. The CDR3 loop is CASSSRDGLKQYV. Written as DNA, the CDR3 is TGTGCCAGCAGCTCCCGGGACGGGTTAAAGCAGTACGTC. This rearrangement joins TRBV11-2 to TRBJ2-7; D tentatively reads TRBD1 or TRBD2 (5 bases each). Trimming removed 4 bases from V and 8 bases from J, with 15 bases in between. This CDR3 region has 13 residues. Germline values: CDR1 SGHAT, CDR2 FQNNGV.

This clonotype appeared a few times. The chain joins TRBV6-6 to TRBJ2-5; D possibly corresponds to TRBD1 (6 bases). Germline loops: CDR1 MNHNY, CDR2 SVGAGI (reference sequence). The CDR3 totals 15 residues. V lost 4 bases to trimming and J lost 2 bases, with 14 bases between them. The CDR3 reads CASSWIRDKQETQYF. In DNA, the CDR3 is TGTGCCAGCAGTTGGATCCGGGACAAGCAAGAGACCCAGTACTTC.

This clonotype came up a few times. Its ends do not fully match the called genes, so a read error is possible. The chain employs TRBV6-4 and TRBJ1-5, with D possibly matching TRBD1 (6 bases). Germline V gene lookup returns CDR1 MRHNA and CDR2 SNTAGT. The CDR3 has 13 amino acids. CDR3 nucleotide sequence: TGTGCCATCGTGGGGGCTAGCGATCAGCCCCAGCATTTT. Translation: CAIVGASDQPQHF.

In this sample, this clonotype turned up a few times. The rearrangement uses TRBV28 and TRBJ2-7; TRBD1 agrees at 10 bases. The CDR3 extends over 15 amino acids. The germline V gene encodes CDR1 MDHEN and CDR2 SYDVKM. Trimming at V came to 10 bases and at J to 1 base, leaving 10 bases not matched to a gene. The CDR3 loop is CATHTGTGVSYEQYV. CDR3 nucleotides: TGTGCCACCCACACCGGGACAGGGGTGTCCTACGAGCAGTACGTC.

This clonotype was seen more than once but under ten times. For the CDR3, the DNA is TGTGCCAGCAGTGGGACGCGTAGCAATCAGCCCCAGCATTTT. Translating it yields CASSGTRSNQPQHF. The gene calls are TRBV12-3 or TRBV12-4 and TRBJ1-5; possible D gene TRBD1, 5 bases. The V end was cut by 5 bases, the J end by 0 bases, with 8 bases between. The CDR3 loop spans 14 amino acids.

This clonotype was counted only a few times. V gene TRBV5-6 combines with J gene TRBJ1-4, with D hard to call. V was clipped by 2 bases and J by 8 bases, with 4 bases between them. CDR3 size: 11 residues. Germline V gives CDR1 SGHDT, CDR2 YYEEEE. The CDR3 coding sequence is TGTGCCAGCAGCTTCGAGGAAAAACTGTTTTTT. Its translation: CASSFEEKLFF.

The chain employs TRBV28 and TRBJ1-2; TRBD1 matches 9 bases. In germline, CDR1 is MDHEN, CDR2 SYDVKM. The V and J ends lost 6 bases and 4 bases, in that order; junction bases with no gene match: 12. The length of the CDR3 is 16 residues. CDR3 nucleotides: TGTGCCAGCAGCCCAAGGGGACAGGGTAATCTCTATGGCTACACCTTC. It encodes CASSPRGQGNLYGYTF.

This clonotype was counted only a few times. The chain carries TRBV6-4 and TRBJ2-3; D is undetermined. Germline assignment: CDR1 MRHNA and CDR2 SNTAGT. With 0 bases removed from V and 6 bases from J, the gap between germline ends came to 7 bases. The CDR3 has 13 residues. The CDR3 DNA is TGTGCCAGCAGTGACTCGAATTCCGATACGCAGTATTTT. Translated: CASSDSNSDTQYF.

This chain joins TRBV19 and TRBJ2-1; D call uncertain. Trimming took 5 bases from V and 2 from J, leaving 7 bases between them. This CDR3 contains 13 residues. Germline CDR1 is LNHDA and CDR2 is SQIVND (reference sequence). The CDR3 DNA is TGTGCCAGTAGTGGAATAGCCTACAATGAGCAGTTCTTC. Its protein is CASSGIAYNEQFF.

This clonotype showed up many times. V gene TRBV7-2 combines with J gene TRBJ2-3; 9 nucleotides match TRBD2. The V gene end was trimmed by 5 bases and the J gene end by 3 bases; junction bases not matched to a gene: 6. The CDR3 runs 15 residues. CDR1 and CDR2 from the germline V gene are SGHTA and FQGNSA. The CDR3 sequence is CASSPGTSLTDTQYF. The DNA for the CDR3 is TGTGCCAGCAGCCCCGGGACTAGCCTTACAGATACGCAGTATTTT.

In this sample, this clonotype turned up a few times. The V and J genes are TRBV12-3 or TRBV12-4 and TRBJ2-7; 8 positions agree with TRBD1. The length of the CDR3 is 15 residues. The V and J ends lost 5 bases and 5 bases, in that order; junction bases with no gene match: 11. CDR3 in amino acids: CASSPRAGGLDEQYF. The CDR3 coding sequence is TGTGCCAGCAGTCCCCGGGCAGGGGGCTTGGACGAGCAGTACTTC.

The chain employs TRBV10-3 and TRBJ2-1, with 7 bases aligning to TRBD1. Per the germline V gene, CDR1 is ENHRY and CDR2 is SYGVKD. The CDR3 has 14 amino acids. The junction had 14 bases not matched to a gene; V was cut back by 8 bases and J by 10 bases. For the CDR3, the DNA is TGTGCCATCGGCCTGGGGCAGGGGGTTTGGGAGCAGTTCTTC. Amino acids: CAIGLGQGVWEQFF.

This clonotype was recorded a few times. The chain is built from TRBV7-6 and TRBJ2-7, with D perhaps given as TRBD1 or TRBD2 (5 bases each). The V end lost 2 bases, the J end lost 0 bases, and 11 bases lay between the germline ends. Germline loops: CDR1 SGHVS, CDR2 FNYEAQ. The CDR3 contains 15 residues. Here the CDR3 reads CASSLSSGTSYEQYF. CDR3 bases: TGTGCCAGCAGCTTAAGTTCAGGGACCTCCTACGAGCAGTACTTC.

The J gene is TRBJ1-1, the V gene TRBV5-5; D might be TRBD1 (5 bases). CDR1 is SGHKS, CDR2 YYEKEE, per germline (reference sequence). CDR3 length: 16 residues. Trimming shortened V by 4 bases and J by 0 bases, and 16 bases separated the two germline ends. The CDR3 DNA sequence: TGTGCCAGCAGCCCCACAGGTGGTTACATGAACACTGAAGCTTTCTTT. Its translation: CASSPTGGYMNTEAFF.

CDR3 protein: CASSQRWDSNQPQHF. CDR3 DNA: TGCGCCAGCAGCCAAAGGTGGGATAGCAATCAGCCCCAGCATTTT. The gene calls are TRBV4-3 and TRBJ1-5; D gene unclear. Trimming took off 2 bases at V and 0 bases at J, with 8 bases between the two ends. Germline V gene lookup returns CDR1 LGHNA and CDR2 YSLEER. The CDR3 totals 15 residues.

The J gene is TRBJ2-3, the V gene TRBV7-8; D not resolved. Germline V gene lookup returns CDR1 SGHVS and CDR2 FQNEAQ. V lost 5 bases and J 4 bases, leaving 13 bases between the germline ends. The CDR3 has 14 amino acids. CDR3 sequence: CASSGLTSADTQYF. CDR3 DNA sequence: TGTGCCAGCAGCGGCCTAACGTCGGCAGATACGCAGTATTTT.

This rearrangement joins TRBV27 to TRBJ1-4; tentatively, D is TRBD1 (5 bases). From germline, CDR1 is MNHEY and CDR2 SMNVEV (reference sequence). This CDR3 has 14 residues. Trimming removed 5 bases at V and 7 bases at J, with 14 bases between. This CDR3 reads CASSPLPQGEKLFF. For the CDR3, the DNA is TGTGCCAGCAGTCCGCTTCCTCAGGGTGAAAAACTGTTTTTT.

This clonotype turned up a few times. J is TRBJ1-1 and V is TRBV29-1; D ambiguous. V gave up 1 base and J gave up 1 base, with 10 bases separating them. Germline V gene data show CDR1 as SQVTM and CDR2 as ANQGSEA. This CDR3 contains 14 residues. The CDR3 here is CSVEGSTQNTEAFF. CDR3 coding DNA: TGCAGCGTTGAAGGGAGTACTCAGAACACTGAAGCTTTCTTT.

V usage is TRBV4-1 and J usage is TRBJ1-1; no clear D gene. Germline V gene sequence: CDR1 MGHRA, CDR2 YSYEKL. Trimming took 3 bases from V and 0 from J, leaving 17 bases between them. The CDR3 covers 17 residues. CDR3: CASSQAVPPTVNTEAFF. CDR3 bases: TGCGCCAGCAGCCAGGCGGTCCCCCCAACCGTGAACACTGAAGCTTTCTTT.

The CDR3 is CASSSIGGGASHNEQFF. The CDR3 bases are TGTGCCAGCAGTAGCATCGGCGGGGGGGCTAGTCACAATGAGCAGTTCTTC. The chain recombines TRBV27 with TRBJ2-1, with 9 nucleotides matching TRBD2. The germline gives CDR1 MNHEY, CDR2 SMNVEV (reference sequence). The CDR3 is 17 amino acids. With 5 bases clipped from V and 5 bases from J, the junction kept 13 bases outside the gene matches.

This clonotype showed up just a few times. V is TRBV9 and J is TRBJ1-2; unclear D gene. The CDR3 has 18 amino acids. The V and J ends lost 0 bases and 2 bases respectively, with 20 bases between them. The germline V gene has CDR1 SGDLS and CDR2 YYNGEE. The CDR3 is CASSVGLPEPTTNYGYTF. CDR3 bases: TGTGCCAGCAGCGTAGGCCTCCCTGAACCTACTACCAACTATGGCTACACCTTC.

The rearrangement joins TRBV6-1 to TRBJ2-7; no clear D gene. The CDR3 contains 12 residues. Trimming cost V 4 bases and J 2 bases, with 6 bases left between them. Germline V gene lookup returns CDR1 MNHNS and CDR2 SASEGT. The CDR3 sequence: CASSVGAYEQYV. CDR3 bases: TGTGCCAGCAGTGTTGGGGCCTACGAGCAGTACGTC.

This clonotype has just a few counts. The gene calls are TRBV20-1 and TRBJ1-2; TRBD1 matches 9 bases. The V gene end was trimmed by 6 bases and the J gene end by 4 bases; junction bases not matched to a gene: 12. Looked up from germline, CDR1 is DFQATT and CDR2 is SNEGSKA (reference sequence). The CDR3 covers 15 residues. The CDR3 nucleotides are TGCAGTGCCGAAGCGGGACAGGGCCCCTCCTATGGCTACACCTTC. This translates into CSAEAGQGPSYGYTF.